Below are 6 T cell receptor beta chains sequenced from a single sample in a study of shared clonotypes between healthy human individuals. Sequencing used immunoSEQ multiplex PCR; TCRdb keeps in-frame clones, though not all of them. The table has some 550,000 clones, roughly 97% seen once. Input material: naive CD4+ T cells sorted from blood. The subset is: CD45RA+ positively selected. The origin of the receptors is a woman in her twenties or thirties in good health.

The CDR3 region has the DNA TGTGCCTCCAGAGGAGCCCCGAGGGAAAGTTACGAGCAGTACTTC. Residues: CASRGAPRESYEQYF. The chain couples TRBV25-1 to TRBJ2-7, with D perhaps TRBD2 (5 bases). Germline-derived CDR1 and CDR2 are MGHDK and SYGVNS. Trimming took off 11 bases at V and 4 bases at J, with 24 bases between the two ends. This CDR3 has 15 amino acids.

DNA for the CDR3: TGTGCCAGCAGCGCTGCGACTGTAGGACAAAGTCGGGCCAACGTCCTGACTTTC. This codes for CASSAATVGQSRANVLTF. J is TRBJ2-6 and V is TRBV12-1; TRBD1 is the table's D call and was not checked against the DNA. TRBV12-1 is classified as a pseudogene. This CDR3 comprises 18 residues.

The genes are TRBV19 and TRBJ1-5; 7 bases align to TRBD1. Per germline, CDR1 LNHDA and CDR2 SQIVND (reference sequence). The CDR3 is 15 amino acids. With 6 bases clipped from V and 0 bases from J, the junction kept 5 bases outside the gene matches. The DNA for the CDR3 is TGTGCCAGTAGCCCGACAGGGCTTAGCAATCAGCCCCAGCATTTT. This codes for CASSPTGLSNQPQHF.

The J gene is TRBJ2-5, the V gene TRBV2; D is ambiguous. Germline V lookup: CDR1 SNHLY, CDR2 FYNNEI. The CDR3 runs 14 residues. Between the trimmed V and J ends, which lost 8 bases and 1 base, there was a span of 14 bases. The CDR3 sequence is CASVGLGPQETQYF. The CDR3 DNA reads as TGTGCCAGCGTAGGTCTAGGCCCCCAAGAGACCCAGTACTTC.

This CDR3 is CSVGEHLWGRDQETQYF. CDR3 sequence (DNA): TGCAGCGTGGGGGAGCATCTCTGGGGGAGAGATCAAGAGACCCAGTACTTC. The rearrangement uses TRBV29-1 and TRBJ2-5, with D perhaps TRBD1 or TRBD2 (5 bases each). CDR3 length: 17 residues. The V end was cut by 6 bases, the J end by 2 bases, with 25 bases between. Per the germline V gene, CDR1 is SQVTM and CDR2 is ANQGSEA.

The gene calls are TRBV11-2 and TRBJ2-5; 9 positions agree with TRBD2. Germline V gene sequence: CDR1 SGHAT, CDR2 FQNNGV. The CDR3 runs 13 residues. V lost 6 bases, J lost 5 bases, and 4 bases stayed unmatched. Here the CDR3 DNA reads TGTGCCAGCAGGTTTAGCGGGAGTGAGACCCAGTACTTC. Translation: CASRFSGSETQYF.